This TCR beta chain emerged from a study of identical twins. The V gene lost 5 bases and the J gene lost 6 bases, with 20 bases spanning the gap. The CDR3 sequence is 14 residues long. In germline, CDR1 is DFQATT, CDR2 SNEGSKA (reference sequence). Overall study results and limits: For monozygotic twins, models underestimated out-of-frame TCR alpha sharing. Alpha sequences out of frame and shared by twins had excess low generation probability. Sharing of beta out-of-frame sequences by twins showed a weaker excess. Abundant beta clonotypes from cord blood bore fewer insertions; memory repertoires lacked this pattern.

MiXCR, applied by TCRdb to the 5' RACE reads, yields one record per CDR3 protein. This sample has around 570,000 distinct CDR3 sequences, with around a tenth found just once. As to this clonotype: The target antigen is unknown.

These data were also reused for a study on yellow fever vaccine responses in identical twins.

Sequenced material: PBMCs. This clonotype was sampled from a woman aged 18-29 years in good health. The rearrangement uses TRBV20-1 and TRBJ2-7; D remains ambiguous. The CDR3 DNA is TGCAGTGCTGGCCTCCGGGTCTCTGGCAGCGAGCAGTACTTC. Translating it yields CSAGLRVSGSEQYF.